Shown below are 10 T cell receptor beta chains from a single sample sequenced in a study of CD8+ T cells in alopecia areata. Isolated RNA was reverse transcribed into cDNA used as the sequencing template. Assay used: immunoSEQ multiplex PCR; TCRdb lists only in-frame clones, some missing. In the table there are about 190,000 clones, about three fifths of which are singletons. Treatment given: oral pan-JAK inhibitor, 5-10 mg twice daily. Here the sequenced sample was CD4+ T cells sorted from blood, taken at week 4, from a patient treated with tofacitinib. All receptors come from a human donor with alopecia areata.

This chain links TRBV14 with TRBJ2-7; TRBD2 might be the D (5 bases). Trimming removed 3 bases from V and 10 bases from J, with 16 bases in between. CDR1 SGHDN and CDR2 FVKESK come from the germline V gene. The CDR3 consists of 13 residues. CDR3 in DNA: TGTGCCAGCAGCCAGGTATCCCGGGAAAGACAGTACTTC. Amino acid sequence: CASSQVSRERQYF.

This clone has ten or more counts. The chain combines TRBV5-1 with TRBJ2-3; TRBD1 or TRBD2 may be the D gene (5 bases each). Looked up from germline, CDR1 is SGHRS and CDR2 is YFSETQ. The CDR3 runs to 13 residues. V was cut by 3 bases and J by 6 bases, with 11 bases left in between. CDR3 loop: CASSYGAADTQYF. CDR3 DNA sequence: TGCGCCAGCAGCTACGGGGCTGCGGATACGCAGTATTTT.

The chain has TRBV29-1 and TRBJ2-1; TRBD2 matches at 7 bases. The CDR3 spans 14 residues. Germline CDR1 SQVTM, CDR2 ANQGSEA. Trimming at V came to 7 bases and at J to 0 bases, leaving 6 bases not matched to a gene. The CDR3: CSAQAGSSYNEQFF. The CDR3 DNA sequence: TGCAGCGCCCAAGCGGGGTCCTCCTACAATGAGCAGTTCTTC.

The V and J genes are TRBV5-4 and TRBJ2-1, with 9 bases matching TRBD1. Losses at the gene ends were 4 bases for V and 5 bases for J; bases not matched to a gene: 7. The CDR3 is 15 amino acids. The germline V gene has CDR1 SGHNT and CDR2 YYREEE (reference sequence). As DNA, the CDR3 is TGTGCCAGCAGCCCGGGGACAGGGAAAGACAATGAGCAGTTCTTC. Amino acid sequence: CASSPGTGKDNEQFF.

Here the CDR3 reads CASRYGGSGYTF. DNA of the CDR3: TGTGCCAGCAGATACGGGGGCTCTGGCTACACCTTC. This chain uses TRBV6-6 with TRBJ1-2, with D possibly matching TRBD1 (6 bases). Germline CDR1 MNHNY, CDR2 SVGAGI (reference sequence). CDR3 length: 12 amino acids. The V and J ends lost 6 bases and 7 bases respectively, with 12 bases between them.

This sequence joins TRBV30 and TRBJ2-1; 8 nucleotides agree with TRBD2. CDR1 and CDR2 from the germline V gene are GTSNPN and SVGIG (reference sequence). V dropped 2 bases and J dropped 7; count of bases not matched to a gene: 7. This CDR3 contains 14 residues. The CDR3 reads CAWSWSGSGNEQFF. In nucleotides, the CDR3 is TGTGCCTGGAGTTGGAGCGGGAGTGGGAATGAGCAGTTCTTC.

CDR3 sequence reads: CASSLQGRATSQYF. In DNA form, the CDR3 reads TGTGCCAGCAGCCTACAGGGGAGGGCCACCTCGCAGTATTTT. This chain connects TRBV13 to TRBJ2-3; D might be TRBD1 or TRBD2, each matching 7 bases. Trimming stripped 5 bases from V and 10 bases from J, with 19 bases between. The CDR3 consists of 14 residues. Germline-derived CDR1 and CDR2 are PRHDT and FYEKMQ (reference sequence). The full variable domain, completed using reference TRBV13 and TRBJ2-3, is AAGVIQSPRHLIKEKRETATLKCYPIPRHDTVYWYQQGPGQDPQFLISFYEKMQSDKGSIPDRFSAQQFSDYHSELNMSSLELGDSALYFCASSLQGRATSQYFGPGTRLTVL.

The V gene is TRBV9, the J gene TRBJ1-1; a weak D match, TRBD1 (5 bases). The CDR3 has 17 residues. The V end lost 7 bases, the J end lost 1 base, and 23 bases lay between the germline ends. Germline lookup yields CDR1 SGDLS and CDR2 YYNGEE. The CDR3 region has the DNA TGTGCCAGCTCTGCCCTCTGGGGCAAAACGGAGAACACTGAAGCTTTCTTT. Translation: CASSALWGKTENTEAFF.

CDR3 nucleotide sequence: TGTGCCAGCAGCTTAGTAGACAGGGAGGCCTCTATTCAGTACTTC. Protein: CASSLVDREASIQYF. The V call is TRBV7-2, the J call TRBJ2-4, with D possibly being TRBD1 (7 bases). The CDR3 is made up of 15 amino acids. Germline CDR1 is SGHTA and CDR2 is FQGNSA. V was trimmed by 1 base and J by 10 bases, leaving 17 bases between them.

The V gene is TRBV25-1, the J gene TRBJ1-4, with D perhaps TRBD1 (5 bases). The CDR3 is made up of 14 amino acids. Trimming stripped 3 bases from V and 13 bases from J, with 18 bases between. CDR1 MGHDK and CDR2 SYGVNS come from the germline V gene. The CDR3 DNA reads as TGTGCCAGCAGTGACCCCACCCAGGGTGGGGGACTGTTTTTT. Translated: CASSDPTQGGGLFF. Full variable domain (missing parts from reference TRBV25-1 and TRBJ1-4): EADIYQTPRYLVIGTGKKITLECSQTMGHDKMYWYQQDPGMELHLIHYSYGVNSTEKGDLSSESTVSRIRTEHFPLTLESARPSHTSQYLCASSDPTQGGGLFFGSGTQLSVL.